This T cell receptor (beta chain) was found in a study of vaccination and CD4 T cells after COVID-19. V was clipped by 5 bases and J by 1 base; unmatched bases: 8. CDR1 SGHTA and CDR2 FQGNSA come from the germline V gene. This CDR3 contains 16 residues. Treatment: approximately 9-day PBMC culture with coronavirus spike peptide pools or control peptides (ViraFEST assay). This clonotype has a handful of counts. The antigen is unknown. Sequenced with the Oncomine TCR Beta short-read assay was DNA taken from cultured CD4+ T cells. TCRdb recomputed calls from the PCR reads with MiXCR, one row per CDR3 protein. The data hold roughly 22,000 distinct CDR3 sequences, with approximately 30% observed a single time.

The sample taken for sequencing was cultured CD4+ T cells from blood. J is TRBJ2-7 and V is TRBV7-2; TRBD2 matches 10 bases. This TCR was sampled from a human donor with COVID-19. The CDR3, as DNA: TGTGCCAGCAGCCCATGGACTAGCGGAGCTTCCTACGAGCAGTACTTC. It translates to CASSPWTSGASYEQYF.